This TCR beta chain was retrieved from a study of blood T cell repertoires in COVID-19. Across the study: Acute and convalescent COVID-19 samples came from the United States, Italy and Spain.

The study counted Cohort 3 donors as recovered given two negative PCRs, clearance, or symptom resolution. The table came from immunoSEQ multiplex PCR; TCRdb's copy has only in-frame clones and leaves some out. This sample has about 300,000 clones, with around nine tenths found just once. This CDR3 region has 14 residues. V was trimmed by 8 bases and J by 4 bases, leaving 17 bases between them. Germline CDR1 is GTSNPN and CDR2 is SVGIG (reference sequence). Material for sequencing was PBMCs or T cells enriched from blood (not recorded which). V gene TRBV30 combines with J gene TRBJ1-4, with a possible D match to TRBD1 (5 bases). The TCR comes from a woman in her twenties or thirties who had recovered from COVID-19. CDR3 amino acids: CAGRTPPVNEKLFF. The CDR3, as DNA: TGTGCCGGCAGGACACCGCCGGTTAATGAAAAACTGTTTTTT.